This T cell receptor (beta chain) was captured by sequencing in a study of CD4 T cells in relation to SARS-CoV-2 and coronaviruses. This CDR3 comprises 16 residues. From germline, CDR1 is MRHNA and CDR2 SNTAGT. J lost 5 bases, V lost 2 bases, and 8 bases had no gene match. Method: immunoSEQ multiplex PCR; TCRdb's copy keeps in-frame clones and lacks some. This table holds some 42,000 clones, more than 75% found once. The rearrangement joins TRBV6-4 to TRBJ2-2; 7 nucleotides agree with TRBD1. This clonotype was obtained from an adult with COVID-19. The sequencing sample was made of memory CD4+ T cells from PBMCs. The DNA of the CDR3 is TGTGCCAGCAGTGACGAGGGGGCGGTAGGGACCGGGGAGCTGTTTTTT. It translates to CASSDEGAVGTGELFF.